This T cell receptor (beta chain) was recorded in a study of blood T cells in healthy people across ages. The study, taken as a whole, reports: Fewer expanded clones and more diversity marked long-lived versus aged donors.

For the second PCR, which ran for 7 to 11 cycles, a sample-barcoded 5' primer and a J-beta primer mix were used. TCRdb re-derived calls from the 5' RACE reads in MiXCR, one entry per CDR3 protein. The sample contains 550,000 to 650,000 distinct CDR3 sequences, about a quarter of which appear only once. V lost 1 base to trimming and J lost 9 bases; unmatched junction nucleotides: 3. The CDR3 runs 14 residues. Germline CDR1 reads LNHNV; CDR2 reads YYDKDF (reference sequence). Donors gave roughly 10 milliliters of peripheral blood apiece. This clonotype was seen ten or more times. The antigen is unknown. The data also belong to a second study, concerning T cells of mothers and their children. According to that study: The sample comes from some 10 healthy Caucasian donors: mothers and children. Barcodes for each sample and 2-4 random nucleotides were added by the M1S primer used in the second PCR.

The sequence came from a boy between 2 and 10 years old in good health. Sequencing was performed on blood. The chain recombines TRBV15 with TRBJ1-4; 9 bases match TRBD1. Here the CDR3 reads CATSRGQGEKKLFF. The CDR3 coding sequence is TGTGCCACCAGCAGAGGACAGGGGGAGAAAAAACTGTTTTTT.